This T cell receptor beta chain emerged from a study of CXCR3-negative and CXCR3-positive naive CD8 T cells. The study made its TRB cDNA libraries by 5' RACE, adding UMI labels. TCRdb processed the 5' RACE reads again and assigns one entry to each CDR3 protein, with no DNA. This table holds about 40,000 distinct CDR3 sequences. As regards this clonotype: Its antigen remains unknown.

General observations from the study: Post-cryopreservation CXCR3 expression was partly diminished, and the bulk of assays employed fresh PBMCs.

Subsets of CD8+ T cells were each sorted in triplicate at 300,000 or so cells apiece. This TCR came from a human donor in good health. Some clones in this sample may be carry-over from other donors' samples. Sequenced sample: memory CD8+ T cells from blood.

CDR3 protein: CASSSLKGASGELFF. The chain uses TRBV7-9 and TRBJ2-2; TCRdb returns TRBD1, unconfirmable since there is no DNA. Germline CDR1 SEHNR, CDR2 FQNEAQ (reference sequence). This CDR3 comprises 15 residues.